Below are 21 T cell receptor beta chains sequenced from a single sample in a study of T cells in Graves' hyperthyroidism and ophthalmopathy. TCR beta CDR3 regions were amplified from RNA. TCR CDR3 underwent first-round RT-PCR with the HTBI primer set. Each CDR3 protein gets one entry after TCRdb re-called the multiplex PCR reads with MiXCR. The sample lists around 580,000 distinct CDR3 sequences; 46% were seen once. The sample comprised peripheral blood or thyroid tissue (not recorded which). These receptors were taken from a woman younger than 30 with Graves' hyperthyroidism.

The rearrangement joins TRBV13 to TRBJ1-6; D ambiguous. V lost 4 bases and J 7 bases, leaving 8 bases between the germline ends. The CDR3 loop spans 13 amino acids. Germline lookup yields CDR1 PRHDT and CDR2 FYEKMQ (reference sequence). The CDR3 sequence is CASSYGRNSPLHF. The CDR3 bases are TGTGCCAGCAGCTACGGTCGGAATTCACCCCTCCACTTT.

This clonotype was detected ten times or more. The CDR3 loop is CASSLSKDGYEQYF. The DNA for the CDR3 is TGTGCCAGCAGTTTATCGAAGGACGGATACGAGCAGTACTTC. The chain uses TRBV27 and TRBJ2-7; D call uncertain. Germline CDR1 and CDR2: MNHEY and SMNVEV (reference sequence). The CDR3 extends over 14 amino acids. Trimming pared 0 bases from V and 4 bases from J, leaving 10 bases between.

The table lists this clonotype with many counts. The V gene is TRBV7-9, the J gene TRBJ2-7; D remains ambiguous. The CDR3 totals 14 residues. V was cut by 2 bases and J by 6 bases, with 14 bases left in between. Germline V lookup: CDR1 SEHNR, CDR2 FQNEAQ (reference sequence). The CDR3 protein is CASSLLDTAAEQYF. The CDR3 DNA reads TGTGCCAGCAGCTTATTGGATACGGCTGCCGAGCAGTACTTC.

The table lists this clonotype with many counts. The V and J genes are TRBV7-9 and TRBJ1-1; D perhaps matches TRBD1 (5 bases). Per the germline V gene, CDR1 is SEHNR and CDR2 is FQNEAQ (reference sequence). The CDR3 is 16 residues long. V was shortened by 5 bases and J by 0 bases, with 16 bases between the two germline ends. The CDR3 DNA reads TGTGCCAGCAGCGACCGGGACCGAGGGATGAACACTGAAGCTTTCTTT. Translation gives CASSDRDRGMNTEAFF.

The chain is built from TRBV4-1 and TRBJ2-5; D call uncertain. The CDR3 totals 15 residues. V gave up 3 bases and J gave up 4 bases, with 15 bases separating them. The V gene's germline CDR1 is MGHRA and CDR2 YSYEKL. As DNA, the CDR3 is TGCGCCAGCAGCCACCCCATAGAGAGTGGAGAGACCCAGTACTTC. Its translation is CASSHPIESGETQYF.

This clonotype was recorded many times. This rearrangement joins TRBV13 to TRBJ2-7; D unresolved. Germline CDR1 reads PRHDT; CDR2 reads FYEKMQ (reference sequence). V lost 7 bases to trimming and J lost 3 bases, with 13 bases between them. The CDR3 contains 13 residues. The CDR3, as DNA: TGTGCCAGCAAGTTATCCGAACTCTACGAGCAGTACTTC. It codes for CASKLSELYEQYF.

By its share, this clonotype is medium-sized. The V gene is TRBV15, the J gene TRBJ2-7; no firm D call. Germline values: CDR1 LNHNV, CDR2 YYDKDF (reference sequence). V was pared by 0 bases and J by 3 bases, with 9 bases between. This CDR3 is 14 amino acids long. The CDR3 DNA sequence: TGTGCCACCAGCAGAGATGACACAGTCTACGAGCAGTACTTC. This encodes CATSRDDTVYEQYF.

The chain has TRBV10-3 and TRBJ1-1, with no clear D. The CDR3 runs 14 residues. Germline CDR1 and CDR2: ENHRY and SYGVKD. Trimming took off 4 bases at V and 7 bases at J, with 16 bases between the two ends. CDR3 in DNA: TGTGCCATCAGTGTGGACCGCACAACTAATGAAGCTTTCTTT. Translation: CAISVDRTTNEAFF.

This sequence joins TRBV3-1 and TRBJ1-4; D unresolved. The V and J ends lost 1 base and 8 bases respectively, with 11 bases between them. The CDR3 consists of 14 residues. Per germline, CDR1 LGHDT and CDR2 YNNKEL (reference sequence). CDR3 sequence (DNA): TGTGCCAGCAGCCAAGGGGAGGTACGAGAAAAACTGTTTTTT. Protein product: CASSQGEVREKLFF.

Comments on this clonotype: The junction does not match germline at one end; this may be a read error. The chain uses TRBV7-9 and TRBJ2-7; D might be TRBD1 (7 bases). In germline, CDR1 is SEHNR, CDR2 FQNEAQ (reference sequence). CDR3 length equals 17 residues. CDR3 region: CASSQGQGGLRSYKQYF. CDR3 sequence (DNA): TGTGCCAGCAGCCAAGGGCAGGGGGGCCTTAGGTCCTACAAGCAGTACTTC. Full variable domain (outside the CDR3, taken from reference TRBV7-9 and TRBJ2-7): DTGVSQNPRHKITKRGQNVTFRCDPISEHNRLYWYRQTLGQGPEFLTYFQNEAQLEKSRLLSDRFSAERPKGSFSTLEIQRTEQGDSAMYLCASSQGQGGLRSYKQYFGPGTRLTVT.

The chain recombines TRBV6-4 with TRBJ2-5; D might be TRBD1 or TRBD2, each matching 5 bases. CDR1 is MRHNA, CDR2 SNTAGT, per germline. V lost 5 bases to trimming and J lost 3 bases, with 16 bases between them. The CDR3 has 15 amino acids. The CDR3 is CASSYLGQGEETQYF. CDR3 nucleotide sequence: TGTGCCAGCAGTTACCTGGGGCAGGGAGAAGAGACCCAGTACTTC.

This clonotype was observed many times. The genes are TRBV9 and TRBJ1-1, with D perhaps TRBD1 (5 bases). CDR3 length equals 16 residues. Germline CDR1 reads SGDLS; CDR2 reads YYNGEE. Trimming stripped 2 bases from V and 5 bases from J, with 19 bases between. Here the CDR3 reads CASSVDPGEGKTEAFF. The CDR3 DNA reads as TGTGCCAGCAGCGTTGACCCCGGGGAGGGGAAGACTGAAGCTTTCTTT.

V usage is TRBV9 and J usage is TRBJ2-7; 10 bases line up with TRBD2. V dropped 3 bases and J dropped 3; count of bases not matched to a gene: 6. The CDR3 is made up of 15 amino acids. Germline V gene lookup returns CDR1 SGDLS and CDR2 YYNGEE. CDR3 region: CASSGTGTSDYEQYF. The DNA of the CDR3 is TGTGCCAGCAGCGGTACCGGGACTAGCGACTACGAGCAGTACTTC.

The chain carries TRBV27 and TRBJ1-5, with a weak D call TRBD1 (6 bases). Germline CDR1 is MNHEY and CDR2 is SMNVEV (reference sequence). The CDR3 loop spans 15 amino acids. V lost 2 bases and J lost 7, with 15 bases in between. CDR3 sequence reads: CASSLQGGRQQPQHF. The DNA for the CDR3 is TGTGCCAGCAGTTTACAAGGGGGACGGCAGCAGCCCCAGCATTTT.

About this clonotype: The junction departs from germline at one end; a sequencing error may be responsible. The genes are TRBV2 and TRBJ1-6, with TRBD1 matching over 8 bases. The V gene's germline CDR1 is SNHLY and CDR2 FYNNEI. The CDR3 runs 16 residues. The CDR3 bases are TGTGCCAGCAGGGACAGGGTGGGCTCCTATAATCCACCCCTCCACTTT. It translates to CASRDRVGSYNPPLHF. Drawing the rest from reference TRBV2 and TRBJ1-6, the complete variable domain is EPEVTQTPSHQVTQMGQEVILRCVPISNHLYFYWYRQILGQKVEFLVSFYNNEISEKSEIFDDQFSVERPDGSNFTLKIRSTKLEDSAMYFCASRDRVGSYNPPLHFGNGTRLTVT.

There are many counts of this clonotype. V usage is TRBV2 and J usage is TRBJ1-1; D is uncertain. V lost 4 bases and J 2 bases, leaving 11 bases between the germline ends. The germline V gene encodes CDR1 SNHLY and CDR2 FYNNEI. This CDR3 is built from 14 residues. In DNA form, the CDR3 reads TGTGCCAGCAGTGGCGAAGCATATAACACTGAAGCTTTCTTT. Its protein is CASSGEAYNTEAFF.

This clonotype was detected ten times or more. Germline is not matched at one junction end, which may reflect a read error. The chain couples TRBV18 to TRBJ2-7; TRBD2 matches 7 bases. This CDR3 is built from 12 residues. Germline CDR1 and CDR2: KGHSH and LQKENI. This chain's CDR3 is CASSTGGYEQYF. The CDR3 DNA is TGCGCCAGTTCGACGGGGGGCTACGAGCAGTACTTC.

CDR3 in amino acids: CASSFPGVEDTQYF. The DNA of the CDR3 is TGTGCCAGCAGCTTCCCGGGGGTGGAAGATACGCAGTATTTT. The J gene is TRBJ2-3, the V gene TRBV7-2; the D gene is possibly TRBD2 (6 bases). Per germline, CDR1 SGHTA and CDR2 FQGNSA. V gave up 3 bases and J gave up 5 bases, with 12 bases separating them. CDR3 length: 14 amino acids.

Ten or more counts support this clonotype. This sequence joins TRBV12-5 and TRBJ2-2; 8 bases agree with TRBD2. The CDR3 extends over 15 amino acids. V was pared by 0 bases and J by 3 bases, with 0 bases of the junction left unmatched. CDR1 is LGHNT and CDR2 is FRNRAP in the germline V gene. The CDR3 sequence: CASGLVLADTGELFF. As DNA, the CDR3 is TGTGCTAGTGGTTTGGTACTAGCGGACACCGGGGAGCTGTTTTTT.

Of note for this clonotype: This clone may be a read error of a much larger clone one base away. This chain uses TRBV12-3 or TRBV12-4 with TRBJ2-7; a weak D match, TRBD1 (6 bases). The CDR3 runs to 14 residues. The CDR3 here is CAGSKRTAPYEQYF. The CDR3 DNA follows: TGTGCCGGCAGTAAAAGGACAGCCCCCTACGAGCAGTACTTC.

The chain is built from TRBV7-8 and TRBJ2-2, with TRBD2 matching over 15 bases. This CDR3 spans 17 amino acids. The junction had 7 bases not matched to a gene; V was cut back by 5 bases and J by 6 bases. The germline V gene has CDR1 SGHVS and CDR2 FQNEAQ. In DNA form, the CDR3 reads TGTGCCAGCAGCCCCTGGACTAGCGGGAGGGATGCCGGGGAGCTGTTTTTT. Translated, it gives CASSPWTSGRDAGELFF.